This is a list of T cell receptor beta chains from one sample in a study of Graves' ophthalmopathy and Graves' hyperthyroidism. TCRdb reprocessed the multiplex PCR reads with MiXCR, giving one entry per CDR3 protein. The sample yields over 450,000 distinct CDR3 sequences, 14% seen once. The sample consisted of blood. These receptors originate from a woman aged 25-40 years with Graves' ophthalmopathy. Each CDR3 is given with its conserved first and last residue. Each record gives: V gene, clone size, J gene, D gene, CDR3 length, CDR3 DNA, CDR3 protein. A D gene is named only where the DNA matches it firmly. Where a row states a size, it is once, few, many or the class of an expanded clone; other rows omit it.

>TRBV2|many|TRBJ2-7|NA|10
TGTGCCCTCCGCGGCTACGAGCAGTACTTC
CALRGYEQYF
>TRBV5-1|few|TRBJ2-2|NA|16
TGCGCCAGCAGCTCCATCGAGACGGGGAACACCGGGGAGCTGTTTTTT
CASSSIETGNTGELFF
>TRBV10-3|many|TRBJ1-3|NA|15
TGTGCCATCCGGAAAGGGCCGAGCTCTGGAAACACCATATATTTT
CAIRKGPSSGNTIYF
>TRBV20-1|few|TRBJ2-2|TRBD2|18
TGCAGTGCTAGAGATCGACTAGCGGTAGATCCGAACACCGGGGAGCTGTTTTTT
CSARDRLAVDPNTGELFF
>TRBV11-3|NA|TRBJ2-2|NA|14
TGTGCCAGCAGCCCCGGTTGGAGCACCGGGGAGCTGTTTTTT
CASSPGWSTGELFF
>TRBV27|many|TRBJ2-5|NA|14
TGTGCCAGCAGTTTGAAGGTCAGGTTGGGGACCCAGTACTTC
CASSLKVRLGTQYF
>TRBV6-5|many|TRBJ1-6|TRBD1|16
TGTGCCAGCAGTTACTCCCCGGGACAGGGATTTTCACCCCTCCACTTT
CASSYSPGQGFSPLHF
>TRBV10-1|many|TRBJ1-6|TRBD1|13
TGCGCCAGCAGTGCACAGGGGAGTTCACCCCTCCACTTT
CASSAQGSSPLHF
>TRBV28|many|TRBJ2-5|TRBD2|14
TGTGCCAGCAGTCTACTAGCGGAGGGGGGGACCCAGTACTTC
CASSLLAEGGTQYF
>TRBV20-1|many|TRBJ2-7|TRBD2|14
TGCAGTGCTAGAGCACCCACTAGCGCCTACGAGCAGTACTTC
CSARAPTSAYEQYF
>TRBV20-1|NA|TRBJ2-2|NA|13
TGCAGTGCTGCCGGGAGGAACACCGGGGAGCTGTTTTTT
CSAAGRNTGELFF
>TRBV7-2|many|TRBJ1-2|NA|12
TGTGCCAGCAGCTTAGGTCGGGATGGCTACACCTTC
CASSLGRDGYTF
>TRBV3-1|many|TRBJ2-7|NA|15
TGTGCCAGCAGCCAAGATATGGACAGAGGCTACGAGCAGTACTTC
CASSQDMDRGYEQYF
>TRBV19|many|TRBJ1-1|NA|16
TGTGCCAGTAGTGCCCCGACAGGAAGGTTTAACACTGAAGCTTTCTTT
CASSAPTGRFNTEAFF
>TRBV5-5|many|TRBJ2-7|TRBD1|16
TGTGCCAGCAGCCGCCGCCGGGACAGGGGGTCTTCCGAGCAGTACTTC
CASSRRRDRGSSEQYF
>TRBV5-1|few|TRBJ2-5|NA|14
TGCGCCAGCGGGACCGGGTCCCTCCAAGAGACCCAGTACTTC
CASGTGSLQETQYF
>TRBV12-3/TRBV12-4|many|TRBJ2-4|NA|14
TGTGCCAGCAGTTTAGAACCGTTAGGAAACATTCAGTACTTC
CASSLEPLGNIQYF
>TRBV6-5|many|TRBJ2-5|TRBD1|15
TGTGCCAGCAGTTACCGGACAGGCCCCCTTGAGACCCAGTACTTC
CASSYRTGPLETQYF
>TRBV4-1|NA|TRBJ1-1|NA|13
TGCGCCAGCAGCCGACTTGGGCAGACTGAAGCTTTCTTT
CASSRLGQTEAFF